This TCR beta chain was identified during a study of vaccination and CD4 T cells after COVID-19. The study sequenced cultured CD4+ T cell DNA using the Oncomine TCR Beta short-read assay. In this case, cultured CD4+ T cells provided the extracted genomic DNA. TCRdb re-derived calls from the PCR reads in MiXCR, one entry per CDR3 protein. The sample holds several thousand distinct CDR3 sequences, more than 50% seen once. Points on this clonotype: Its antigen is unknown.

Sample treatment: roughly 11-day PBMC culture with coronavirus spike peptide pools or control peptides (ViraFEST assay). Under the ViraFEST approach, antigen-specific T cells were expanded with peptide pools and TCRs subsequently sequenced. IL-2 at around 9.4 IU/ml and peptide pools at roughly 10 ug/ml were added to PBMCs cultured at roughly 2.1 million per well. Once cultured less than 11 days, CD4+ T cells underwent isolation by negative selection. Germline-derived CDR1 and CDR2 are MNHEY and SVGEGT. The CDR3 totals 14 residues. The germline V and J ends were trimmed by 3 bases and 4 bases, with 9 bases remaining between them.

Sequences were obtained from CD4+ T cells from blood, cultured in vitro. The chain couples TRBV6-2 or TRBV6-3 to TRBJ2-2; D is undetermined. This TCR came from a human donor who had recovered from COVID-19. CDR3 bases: TGTGCCAGCAGTTATCGGCTGGGCACCGGGGAGCTGTTTTTT. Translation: CASSYRLGTGELFF.